This entry lists 27 T cell receptor beta chains sequenced from one sample in a study of T cell repertoires in cytomegalovirus infection. TCRdb independently ran MiXCR on the reads; one entry per CDR3 protein. The data hold roughly 320,000 distinct CDR3 sequences, with about 9.2% observed a single time. Sequenced input: PBMCs. The receptor set was obtained from a human donor in good health (CMV status not recorded). Some clones in this sample may be carry-over from other donors' samples.

Remarks on this clonotype: This may come from a read error, since a much larger clone is one base off. The DNA for the CDR3 is TGCAGTGCTAGCCCACCCGGACAGGGGGCAGGGCAGCCCCAGCATTTT. Its translation is CSASPPGQGAGQPQHF. V and J are TRBV20-1 and TRBJ1-5; 11 bases fit TRBD1. The CDR3 length is 16 residues. With V trimmed by 3 bases and J by 7 bases, 11 bases remained unmatched. Looked up from germline, CDR1 is DFQATT and CDR2 is SNEGSKA (reference sequence).

This clonotype was counted ten times or more. This chain connects TRBV5-4 to TRBJ2-2; 13 nucleotides agree with TRBD2. Germline V CDR1 and CDR2: SGHNT, YYREEE (reference sequence). This CDR3 has 14 residues. V was pared by 4 bases and J by 7 bases, with 1 base of the junction left unmatched. The CDR3 DNA reads as TGTGCCAGCAGCGGGACTAGCGGGGACGGGGAGCTGTTTTTT. It translates to CASSGTSGDGELFF.

This clonotype has only a few counts. This chain's CDR3 is CASSPTSRYEQYV. DNA for the CDR3: TGTGCCAGCAGTCCCACTAGCCGCTACGAGCAGTACGTC. The J gene is TRBJ2-7, the V gene TRBV28, with D perhaps matching TRBD2 (6 bases). Germline CDR1 is MDHEN and CDR2 is SYDVKM. CDR3 length: 13 residues. V gave up 5 bases and J gave up 3 bases, with 11 bases separating them.

This clonotype was detected ten times or more. The chain uses TRBV28 and TRBJ1-4, with a tentative D call TRBD1 (6 bases). Germline assignment: CDR1 MDHEN and CDR2 SYDVKM. Between the trimmed V and J ends, which lost 9 bases and 0 bases, there was a span of 11 bases. This CDR3 contains 14 residues. The CDR3 coding sequence is TGTGCCAGTTCAACAGGGACAACTAATGAAAAACTGTTTTTT. Encoded protein: CASSTGTTNEKLFF. The full variable domain, completed using reference TRBV28 and TRBJ1-4, is DVKVTQSSRYLVKRTGEKVFLECVQDMDHENMFWYRQDPGLGLRLIYFSYDVKMKEKGDIPEGYSVSREKKERFSLILESASTNQTSMYLCASSTGTTNEKLFFGSGTQLSVL.

This clonotype appeared a few times. For the CDR3, the DNA is TGTGCCAGCCCGAACCGGGACGGATATGGCTACACCTTC. Amino acid sequence: CASPNRDGYGYTF. The V and J genes are TRBV2 and TRBJ1-2, with D possibly matching TRBD1 (5 bases). This CDR3 is 13 amino acids long. Germline values: CDR1 SNHLY, CDR2 FYNNEI. Trimming pared 8 bases from V and 5 bases from J, leaving 15 bases between.

Many counts were recorded for this clonotype. This sequence joins TRBV7-6 and TRBJ2-7; 9 bases are a match to TRBD1. Germline trimming cut 5 bases from V and 3 bases from J; bases unmatched to any gene: 8. CDR1 and CDR2 (germline): SGHVS, FNYEAQ. The CDR3 is 15 amino acids. Written as DNA, the CDR3 is TGTGCCAGCAGCCGAGGGACAGGGTACATCTACGAGCAGTACGTC. Translated, it gives CASSRGTGYIYEQYV.

The J gene is TRBJ2-2, the V gene TRBV28, with TRBD2 identical over 8 bases. The V gene's germline CDR1 is MDHEN and CDR2 SYDVKM. Germline trimming cut 3 bases from V and 4 bases from J; bases unmatched to any gene: 7. The CDR3 has 16 residues. CDR3 residues: CASSFPGLGTTGELFF. The CDR3, as DNA: TGTGCCAGCAGTTTCCCGGGACTAGGGACCACCGGGGAGCTGTTTTTT.

Concerning this clonotype: A much larger clone is a single base away; this may be a read error. A read error is likely, as this CDR3 ends without the conserved phenylalanine or tryptophan. This chain links TRBV7-9 with TRBJ2-1; D gene uncertain. V lost 3 bases and J lost 7, with 7 bases in between. Germline V CDR1 and CDR2: SEHNR, FQNEAQ (reference sequence). The CDR3 spans 12 residues. CDR3 in DNA: TGTGCCAGCAGCTTTTACAGAAATGAGCAGTTCATC. This codes for CASSFYRNEQFI.

This clonotype was counted at least ten times. The rearrangement joins TRBV28 to TRBJ2-1, with D hard to call. The CDR3 totals 11 residues. V was shortened by 4 bases and J by 6 bases, with 4 bases between the two germline ends. Germline V gene sequence: CDR1 MDHEN, CDR2 SYDVKM. CDR3 nucleotide sequence: TGTGCCAGCAGTTATAGCAATGAGCAGTTCTTC. Protein product: CASSYSNEQFF.

The genes are TRBV28 and TRBJ2-2, with a weak D call TRBD1 (6 bases). The germline V gene encodes CDR1 MDHEN and CDR2 SYDVKM. The CDR3 has 14 residues. The ends were cut back, 6 bases at V and 8 bases at J, with 16 bases in the middle. The CDR3 DNA follows: TGTGCCAGCAGGACCGCAGGGGAGTCTGGGGAGCTGTTTTTT. Translation gives CASRTAGESGELFF.

This chain connects TRBV25-1 to TRBJ2-3, with D unclear. Per germline, CDR1 MGHDK and CDR2 SYGVNS. The V and J ends lost 10 bases and 5 bases respectively, with 10 bases between them. The CDR3 has 11 amino acids. This CDR3 reads CATSTVDTQYF. The CDR3 DNA reads as TGTGCCACAAGCACGGTAGATACGCAGTATTTT.

This chain uses TRBV25-1 with TRBJ2-6; unclear D gene. This CDR3 has 14 residues. V lost 9 bases and J lost 0, with 9 bases in between. CDR1 MGHDK and CDR2 SYGVNS come from the germline V gene. CDR3 protein: CASSVASGANVLTF. In DNA, the CDR3 is TGTGCCAGTTCCGTCGCCTCTGGGGCCAACGTCCTGACTTTC.

This clonotype showed up many times. The V gene is TRBV7-2, the J gene TRBJ2-1, with 9 positions matching TRBD2. V lost 1 base, J lost 4 bases, and 5 bases stayed unmatched. This CDR3 has 16 residues. Germline assignment: CDR1 SGHTA and CDR2 FQGNSA. Here the CDR3 DNA reads TGTGCCAGCAGCTTAGACCTAGCGGGGACTTACAATGAGCAGTTCTTC. It translates to CASSLDLAGTYNEQFF.

This clonotype was observed many times. The chain uses TRBV7-2 and TRBJ2-2; the match to TRBD2 covers 16 bases. The CDR3 contains 16 residues. Germline V lookup: CDR1 SGHTA, CDR2 FQGNSA. The V and J ends lost 5 bases and 8 bases, in that order; junction bases with no gene match: 5. DNA for the CDR3: TGTGCCAGCAGCAAGGGACTAGCGGGGGGGTCTGGGGAGCTGTTTTTT. It encodes CASSKGLAGGSGELFF.

This clonotype was counted at least ten times. This chain connects TRBV6-6 to TRBJ2-1; D tentatively reads TRBD1 or TRBD2 (5 bases each). CDR1 and CDR2 (germline): MNHNY, SVGAGI (reference sequence). This CDR3 has 13 residues. V was trimmed by 2 bases and J by 9 bases, leaving 11 bases between them. The chain's CDR3 is CASSYPQGTEQFF. CDR3 DNA: TGTGCCAGCAGTTACCCCCAAGGGACTGAGCAGTTCTTC.

The rearrangement uses TRBV5-1 and TRBJ2-7, with D perhaps matching TRBD2 (5 bases). Germline V gene sequence: CDR1 SGHRS, CDR2 YFSETQ. The ends were cut back, 4 bases at V and 7 bases at J, with 15 bases in the middle. The CDR3 extends over 13 amino acids. DNA of the CDR3: TGCGCCAGCAGCCCCGGTCCGACGGGGGAGCAGTACGTC. Translation gives CASSPGPTGEQYV.

The CDR3 DNA sequence: TGTGCCAGCAGCTCTCAGGGAGTTGAAGCTTTCTTT. Translating gives CASSSQGVEAFF. The chain links TRBV11-3 to TRBJ1-1, with D maybe TRBD1 (5 bases). Between the trimmed V and J ends, which lost 4 bases and 7 bases, there was a span of 10 bases. The length of the CDR3 is 12 residues. From germline, CDR1 is SGHNT and CDR2 YENEEA.

This clonotype was found many times. The chain couples TRBV12-3 or TRBV12-4 to TRBJ1-1; D is unresolved. Trimming stripped 3 bases from V and 4 bases from J, with 18 bases between. The CDR3 length is 16 residues. The CDR3 nucleotides read TGTGCCAGCAGTTTCCGGGAGAAGATTTGGGGCACTGAAGCTTTCTTT. It translates to CASSFREKIWGTEAFF.

This clonotype was detected ten times or more. This chain joins TRBV6-5 and TRBJ2-2; D not resolved. The CDR3 length is 13 residues. Germline loops: CDR1 MNHEY, CDR2 SVGAGI. V was trimmed by 7 bases and J by 5 bases, leaving 11 bases between them. CDR3 bases: TGTGCCAGCAACCCGAGTCAGACCGGGGAGCTGTTTTTT. It translates to CASNPSQTGELFF.

This clonotype has more than one count but fewer than ten. The chain has TRBV29-1 and TRBJ2-5; possible D gene TRBD2, 6 bases. V lost 2 bases to trimming and J lost 7 bases, with 14 bases between them. Germline loops: CDR1 SQVTM, CDR2 ANQGSEA. The CDR3 length is 13 residues. In nucleotides, the CDR3 is TGCAGCGTTGAAAGGGGCGGGGTCCGGACCCAGTACTTC. It codes for CSVERGGVRTQYF.

The CDR3 protein is CSATGGLNTEAFF. As DNA, the CDR3 is TGCAGTGCTACCGGAGGACTGAACACTGAAGCTTTCTTT. The rearrangement uses TRBV20-1 and TRBJ1-1; D remains ambiguous. With 4 bases removed from V and 0 bases from J, the gap between germline ends came to 9 bases. Germline CDR1 reads DFQATT; CDR2 reads SNEGSKA (reference sequence). This CDR3 spans 13 amino acids.

This clonotype was picked up many times. The germline gene is not matched at one end of the junction; a read error may be the cause. The chain couples TRBV7-7 to TRBJ2-7; D is undetermined. CDR1 SSHAT and CDR2 FNYEAQ come from the germline V gene (reference sequence). CDR3 length: 13 amino acids. CDR3: CASSTHRGYEQYF. The CDR3, as DNA: TGTGCTAGCAGCACTCACAGAGGCTACGAGCAGTACTTC.

Of note for this clonotype: A read error is possible here, since a much larger clone lies one base away. CDR3 loop: CASSGYGAYEQYF. The CDR3 nucleotides read TGTGCCAGCAGTGGATATGGGGCCTACGAGCAGTACTTC. This sequence joins TRBV25-1 and TRBJ2-7, with no clear D. V shed 4 bases and J shed 2 bases, with 9 bases lying between them. The CDR3 has 13 amino acids. Germline V gene sequence: CDR1 MGHDK, CDR2 SYGVNS.

The chain employs TRBV5-1 and TRBJ1-3, with a possible D match to TRBD1 (5 bases). The CDR3 totals 14 residues. Germline V gives CDR1 SGHRS, CDR2 YFSETQ. Trimming removed 4 bases from V and 2 bases from J, with 10 bases in between. This CDR3 is CASSPGSAGNTIYF. The CDR3 region has the DNA TGCGCCAGCAGCCCAGGGTCCGCTGGAAACACCATATATTTT.

This clonotype was detected many times. The chain employs TRBV7-2 and TRBJ2-5, with D maybe TRBD1 (6 bases). Trimming stripped 5 bases from V and 7 bases from J, with 11 bases between. This CDR3 has 12 residues. Germline loops: CDR1 SGHTA, CDR2 FQGNSA. The CDR3 bases are TGTGCCAGCAGCGAAGGACAGAGGACCCAGTACTTC. Protein product: CASSEGQRTQYF.

This clonotype was recorded many times. This chain uses TRBV5-1 with TRBJ2-5; TRBD2 might be the D (6 bases). Germline V gene lookup returns CDR1 SGHRS and CDR2 YFSETQ. V shed 3 bases and J shed 2 bases, with 11 bases lying between them. The CDR3 totals 14 residues. The CDR3 protein is CASSSGTEQETQYF. The CDR3 region has the DNA TGCGCCAGCAGCTCCGGGACTGAACAAGAGACCCAGTACTTC.

This clonotype was found many times. The chain is built from TRBV7-2 and TRBJ1-5; 7 bases are a match to TRBD1. V lost 5 bases, J lost 2 bases, and 6 bases stayed unmatched. The CDR3 length is 15 residues. Germline V CDR1 and CDR2: SGHTA, FQGNSA. CDR3 in amino acids: CASSVMTGRNQPQHF. In nucleotides, the CDR3 is TGTGCCAGCAGCGTAATGACAGGGCGCAATCAGCCCCAGCATTTT.